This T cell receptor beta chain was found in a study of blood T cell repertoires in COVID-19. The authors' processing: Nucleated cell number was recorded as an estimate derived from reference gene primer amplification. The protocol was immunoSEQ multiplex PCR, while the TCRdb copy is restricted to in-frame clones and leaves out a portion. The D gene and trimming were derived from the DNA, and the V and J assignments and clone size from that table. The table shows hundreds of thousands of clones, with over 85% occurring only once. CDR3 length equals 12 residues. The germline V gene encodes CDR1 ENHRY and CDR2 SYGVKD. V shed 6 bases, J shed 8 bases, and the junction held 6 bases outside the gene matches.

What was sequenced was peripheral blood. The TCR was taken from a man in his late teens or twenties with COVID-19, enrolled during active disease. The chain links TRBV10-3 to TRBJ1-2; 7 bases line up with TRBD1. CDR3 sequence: CAIRQGYGGYTF. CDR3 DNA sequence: TGTGCCATCAGACAGGGGTACGGCGGCTACACCTTC.